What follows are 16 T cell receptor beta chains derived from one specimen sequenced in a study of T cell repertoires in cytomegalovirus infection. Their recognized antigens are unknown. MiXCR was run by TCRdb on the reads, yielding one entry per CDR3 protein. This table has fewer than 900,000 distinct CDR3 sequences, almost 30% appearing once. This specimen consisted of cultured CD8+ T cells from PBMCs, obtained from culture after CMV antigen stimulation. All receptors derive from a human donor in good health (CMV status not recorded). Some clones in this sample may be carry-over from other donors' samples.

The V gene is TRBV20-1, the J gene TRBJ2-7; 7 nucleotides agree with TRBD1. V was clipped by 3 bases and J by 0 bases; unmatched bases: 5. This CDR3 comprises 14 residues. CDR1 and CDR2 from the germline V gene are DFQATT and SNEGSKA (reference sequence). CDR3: CSASKQGNSYEQYV. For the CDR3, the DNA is TGCAGTGCTAGCAAACAGGGGAACTCCTACGAGCAGTACGTC.

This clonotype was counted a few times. The CDR3 reads CATSPPGAGANVLTF. CDR3 bases: TGTGCCACCAGTCCCCCCGGGGCTGGGGCCAACGTCCTGACTTTC. This chain connects TRBV24-1 to TRBJ2-6; the D gene is possibly TRBD2 (5 bases). CDR3 length: 15 residues. Trimming stripped 6 bases from V and 2 bases from J, with 10 bases between. CDR1 and CDR2 (germline): KGHDR, SFDVKD.

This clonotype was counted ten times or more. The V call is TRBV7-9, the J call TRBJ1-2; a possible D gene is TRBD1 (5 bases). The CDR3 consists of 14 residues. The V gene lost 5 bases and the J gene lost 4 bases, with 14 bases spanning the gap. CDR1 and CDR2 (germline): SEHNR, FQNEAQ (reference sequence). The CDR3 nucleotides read TGTGCCAGCAGCCATCCTGGGGACCCCTATGGCTACACCTTC. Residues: CASSHPGDPYGYTF.

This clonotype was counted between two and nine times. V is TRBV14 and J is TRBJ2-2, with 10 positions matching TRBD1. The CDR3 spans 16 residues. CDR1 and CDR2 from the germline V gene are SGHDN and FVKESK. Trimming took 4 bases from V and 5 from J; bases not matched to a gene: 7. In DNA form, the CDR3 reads TGTGCCAGCAGCCCCGGGACAGGGGATCCGACCGGGGAGCTGTTTTTT. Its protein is CASSPGTGDPTGELFF.

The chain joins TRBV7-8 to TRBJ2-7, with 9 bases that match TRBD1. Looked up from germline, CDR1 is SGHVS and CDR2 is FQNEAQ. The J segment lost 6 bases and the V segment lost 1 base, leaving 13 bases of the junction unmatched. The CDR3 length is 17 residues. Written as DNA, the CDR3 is TGTGCCAGCAGCTTAGTAGTGGACAGGGGCGAGGTCGGCGAGCAGTACGTC. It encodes CASSLVVDRGEVGEQYV.

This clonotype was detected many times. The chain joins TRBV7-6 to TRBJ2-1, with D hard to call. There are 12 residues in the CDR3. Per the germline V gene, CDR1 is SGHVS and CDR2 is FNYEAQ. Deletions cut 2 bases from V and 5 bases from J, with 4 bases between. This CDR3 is CASSLSDNEQFF. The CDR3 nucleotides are TGTGCCAGCAGCTTATCTGACAATGAGCAGTTCTTC.

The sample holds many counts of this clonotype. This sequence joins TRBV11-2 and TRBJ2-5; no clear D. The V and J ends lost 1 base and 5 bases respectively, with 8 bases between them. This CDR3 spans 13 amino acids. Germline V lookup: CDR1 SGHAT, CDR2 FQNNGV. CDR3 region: CASSLVGTETQYF. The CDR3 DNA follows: TGTGCCAGCAGCTTAGTGGGAACTGAGACCCAGTACTTC.

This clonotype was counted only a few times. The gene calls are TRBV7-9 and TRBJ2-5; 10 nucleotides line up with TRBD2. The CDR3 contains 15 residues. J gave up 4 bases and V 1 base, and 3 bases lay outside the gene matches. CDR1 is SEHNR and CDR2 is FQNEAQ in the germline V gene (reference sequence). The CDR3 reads CASSLVLAGVETQYF. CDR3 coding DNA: TGTGCCAGCAGCTTAGTGCTAGCGGGGGTAGAGACCCAGTACTTC.

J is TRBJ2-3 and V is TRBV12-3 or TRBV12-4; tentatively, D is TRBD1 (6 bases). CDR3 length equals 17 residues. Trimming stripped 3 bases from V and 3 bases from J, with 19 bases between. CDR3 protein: CASSFHLPGAGTDTQYF. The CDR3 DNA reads TGTGCCAGCAGTTTTCATCTACCAGGGGCTGGAACAGATACGCAGTATTTT.

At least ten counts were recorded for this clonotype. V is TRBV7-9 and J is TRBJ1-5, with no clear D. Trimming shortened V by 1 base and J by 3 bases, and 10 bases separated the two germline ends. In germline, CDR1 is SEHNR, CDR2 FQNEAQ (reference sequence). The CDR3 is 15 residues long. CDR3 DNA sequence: TGTGCCAGCAGCTTAGTATCGGGAACCAATCAGCCCCAGCATTTT. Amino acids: CASSLVSGTNQPQHF.

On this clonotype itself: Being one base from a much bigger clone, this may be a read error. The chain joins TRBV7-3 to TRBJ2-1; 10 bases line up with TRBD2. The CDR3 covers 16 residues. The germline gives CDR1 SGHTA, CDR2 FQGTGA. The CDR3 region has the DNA TGTACCAGCAGCCTCCCTACTAGCGGGGAACGTAATGAGCAGTTCTTC. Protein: CTSSLPTSGERNEQFF.

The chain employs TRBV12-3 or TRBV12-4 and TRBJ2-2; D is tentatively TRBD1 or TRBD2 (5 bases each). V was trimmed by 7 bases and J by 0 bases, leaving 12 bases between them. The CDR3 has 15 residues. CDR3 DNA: TGTGCCAGCACCTCAGAGGGGTCGAACACCGGGGAGCTGTTTTTT. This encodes CASTSEGSNTGELFF.

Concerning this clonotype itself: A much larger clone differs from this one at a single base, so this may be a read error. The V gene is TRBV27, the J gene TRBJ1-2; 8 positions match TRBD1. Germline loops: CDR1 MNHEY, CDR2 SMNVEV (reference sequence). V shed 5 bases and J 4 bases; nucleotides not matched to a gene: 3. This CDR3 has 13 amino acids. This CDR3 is CASSEDRVYGYTF. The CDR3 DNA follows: TGTGCCAGCAGTGAGGACAGGGTCTATGGCTACACCTTC.

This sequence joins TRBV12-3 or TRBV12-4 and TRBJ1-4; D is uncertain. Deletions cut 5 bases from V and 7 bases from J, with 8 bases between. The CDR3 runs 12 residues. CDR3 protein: CASSPSSEKLFF. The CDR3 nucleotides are TGTGCCAGCAGTCCCTCCTCTGAAAAACTGTTTTTT.

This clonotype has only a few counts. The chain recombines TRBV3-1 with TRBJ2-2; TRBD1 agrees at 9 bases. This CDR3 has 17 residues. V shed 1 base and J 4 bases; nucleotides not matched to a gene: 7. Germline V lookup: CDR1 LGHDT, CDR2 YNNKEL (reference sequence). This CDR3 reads CASSQAGTGHGTGELFF. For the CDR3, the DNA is TGTGCCAGCAGCCAAGCCGGGACAGGGCACGGCACCGGGGAGCTGTTTTTT.

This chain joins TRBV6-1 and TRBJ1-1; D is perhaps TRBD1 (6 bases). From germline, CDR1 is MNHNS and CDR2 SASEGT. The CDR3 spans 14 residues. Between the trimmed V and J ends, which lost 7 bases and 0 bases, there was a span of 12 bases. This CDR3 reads CASTRGAVNTEAFF. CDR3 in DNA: TGTGCCAGCACTCGGGGGGCGGTGAACACTGAAGCTTTCTTT.